This T cell receptor (beta chain) is drawn from a study of T cell responses to AZD1222 COVID-19 vaccine. The CDR3 length is 14 residues. The ends were cut back, 5 bases at V and 2 bases at J, with 12 bases in the middle. Looked up from germline, CDR1 is SNHLY and CDR2 is FYNNEI. Clones were read by immunoSEQ multiplex PCR, and TCRdb kept only the in-frame ones, dropping some. The sample includes 150,000 to 200,000 clones, approximately 90% of them seen just once. The sequence was obtained from an adult who received the AZD1222 COVID-19 vaccine. The sequencing used peripheral blood, collected 28 days after the second AZD1222 dose. The rearrangement uses TRBV2 and TRBJ2-5; no clear D gene. The CDR3 loop reads CASSRSGNQETQYF. The CDR3 DNA reads as TGTGCCAGCAGTCGTTCTGGGAATCAAGAGACCCAGTACTTC. Together with reference TRBV2 and TRBJ2-5, the CDR3 gives the full variable domain: EPEVTQTPSHQVTQMGQEVILRCVPISNHLYFYWYRQILGQKVEFLVSFYNNEISEKSEIFDDQFSVERPDGSNFTLKIRSTKLEDSAMYFCASSRSGNQETQYFGPGTRLLVL.